This TCR beta chain was identified in a study of shared clonotypes between healthy human individuals. Whole-study findings and limits: Estimated richness was generally greater in naive than memory subsets. Researchers sampled only blood; tissue repertoires likely differ. The sharing of 5% to 6.5% of naive CD4 clonotypes was seen across a handful of donors.

The V gene lost 2 bases and the J gene lost 1 base, with 7 bases spanning the gap. The CDR3 consists of 14 residues. Per germline, CDR1 SGHDT and CDR2 YYEEEE. The donors, all of them Caucasian adults, lived in Nashville, Tennessee. Assay: immunoSEQ multiplex PCR; the TCRdb copy retains only in-frame clones and omits some. The profile shows 780,000 or so clones, 72% of them singletons. This clone was counted a few times. Its specificity is unknown. Other DNA sequences within the sample encode an identical CDR3. Sequencing was done on a sample of memory CD4+ T cells sorted from blood. Indicated subset: CD45RA-negative fraction. The TCR sequence derives from a woman aged 25 to 39 in good health. The chain couples TRBV5-6 to TRBJ1-3; D unclear. The CDR3 spells CASSLRGSGNTIYF. Written as DNA, the CDR3 is TGTGCCAGCAGCTTACGGGGATCTGGAAACACCATATATTTT.